This passage covers 18 T cell receptor beta chains from one sample sequenced in a study of cytomegalovirus exposure and HLA in healthy donors. The PCR had 60 Vbeta and 13 Jbeta primers. Using immunoSEQ multiplex PCR, the repertoire was profiled, and TCRdb retains in-frame clones only, with some absent. Of 190,000 or so clones in the sample, around 79% were seen once. The sequenced material came from PBMCs. The receptor source for this set is a male donor in good health and CMV-seropositive.

Points on this clone: The identical CDR3 is also encoded by other nucleotide sequences in the sample. The CDR3 DNA reads TGTGCCAGCAGCTTAGTTCGAGGAGAGACCCAGTACTTC. Residues: CASSLVRGETQYF. The chain recombines TRBV7-2 with TRBJ2-5; no firm D call. V gave up 1 base and J gave up 4 bases, with 7 bases separating them. The CDR3 is made up of 13 amino acids. The germline V gene has CDR1 SGHTA and CDR2 FQGNSA.

The chain employs TRBV27 and TRBJ2-7; 9 nucleotides agree with TRBD1. The CDR3 extends over 15 amino acids. Germline trimming cut 2 bases from V and 4 bases from J; bases unmatched to any gene: 6. CDR1 and CDR2 (germline): MNHEY, SMNVEV (reference sequence). For the CDR3, the DNA is TGTGCCAGCAGTTTAAAGGGACAGGGTCTTTACGAGCAGTACTTC. Its translation: CASSLKGQGLYEQYF.

The gene calls are TRBV6-1 and TRBJ1-1; D unclear. Germline V CDR1 and CDR2: MNHNS, SASEGT. The CDR3 covers 11 residues. Trimming left V 5 bases short and J 10 bases short, with 11 bases between. CDR3 coding DNA: TGTGCCAGCAGTAAGTCCACGGGAGCTTTCTTT. This translates into CASSKSTGAFF.

The gene calls are TRBV9 and TRBJ2-1, with 10 bases aligning to TRBD2. In germline, CDR1 is SGDLS, CDR2 YYNGEE. The CDR3 sequence is 14 residues long. V lost 2 bases, J lost 6 bases, and 2 bases stayed unmatched. This CDR3 reads CASSVLAGVNEQFF. In DNA form, the CDR3 reads TGTGCCAGCAGCGTCCTAGCGGGAGTCAATGAGCAGTTCTTC.

The chain is built from TRBV9 and TRBJ1-3; no clear D. V shed 3 bases and J shed 4 bases, with 17 bases lying between them. This CDR3 is built from 16 residues. Per the germline V gene, CDR1 is SGDLS and CDR2 is YYNGEE. The CDR3 sequence is CASSDTRRTLGNTIYF. The DNA of the CDR3 is TGTGCCAGCAGCGACACCCGACGGACTTTGGGAAACACCATATATTTT. Full variable domain (missing parts from reference TRBV9 and TRBJ1-3): DSGVTQTPKHLITATGQRVTLRCSPRSGDLSVYWYQQSLDQGLQFLIQYYNGEERAKGNILERFSAQQFPDLHSELNLSSLELGDSALYFCASSDTRRTLGNTIYFGEGSWLTVV.

This chain connects TRBV15 to TRBJ2-1; 10 nucleotides agree with TRBD2. The CDR3 is 18 amino acids. Germline V gene lookup returns CDR1 LNHNV and CDR2 YYDKDF (reference sequence). V shed 4 bases and J 0 bases; nucleotides not matched to a gene: 9. As DNA, the CDR3 is TGTGCCACCAGCACCCGACTAGCGGGTGGGAGCTCCTACAATGAGCAGTTCTTC. As protein: CATSTRLAGGSSYNEQFF. The whole variable domain, remainder taken from reference TRBV15 and TRBJ2-1, is DAMVIQNPRYQVTQFGKPVTLSCSQTLNHNVMYWYQQKSSQAPKLLFHYYDKDFNNEADTPDNFQSRRPNTSFCFLDIRSPGLGDTAMYLCATSTRLAGGSSYNEQFFGPGTRLTVL.

The rearrangement joins TRBV5-1 to TRBJ1-4, with D possibly TRBD1 on 5 matching bases. V was cut by 0 bases and J by 5 bases, with 11 bases left in between. In germline, CDR1 is SGHRS, CDR2 YFSETQ. The CDR3 sequence is 15 residues long. CDR3 nucleotide sequence: TGCGCCAGCAGCTTGGATACAGGAGTAAATGAAAAACTGTTTTTT. Protein: CASSLDTGVNEKLFF.

This clone was found once. J is TRBJ2-2 and V is TRBV19, with 11 bases aligning to TRBD2. Germline V CDR1 and CDR2: LNHDA, SQIVND (reference sequence). V lost 4 bases and J lost 5; bases outside the gene matches: 6. This CDR3 is built from 16 residues. The DNA for the CDR3 is TGTGCCAGTAGTAGTTTAGCGGGGGGGGAAACCGGGGAGCTGTTTTTT. Translation: CASSSLAGGETGELFF.

V and J are TRBV25-1 and TRBJ2-7; 8 bases align to TRBD1. V gave up 4 bases and J gave up 4 bases; unmatched junction bases: 0. CDR1 is MGHDK, CDR2 SYGVNS, per germline. The CDR3 is made up of 12 amino acids. The CDR3, as DNA: TGTGCCAGCAGTGGGACAGGGTACGAGCAGTACTTC. It specifies CASSGTGYEQYF.

This chain connects TRBV30 to TRBJ2-7; 7 bases are a match to TRBD1. The V gene's germline CDR1 is GTSNPN and CDR2 SVGIG (reference sequence). The CDR3 is 16 amino acids. V dropped 3 bases and J dropped 5; count of bases not matched to a gene: 16. CDR3 amino acids: CAWRSPRPTGRNEQYF. As DNA, the CDR3 is TGTGCCTGGAGGAGCCCCCGCCCGACAGGGCGAAACGAGCAGTACTTC.

CDR3 bases: TGTGCCAGCAGCGTAAAGGGGATCCAAGAGACCCAGTACTTC. Protein: CASSVKGIQETQYF. The genes are TRBV9 and TRBJ2-5; possibly TRBD1 for D (5 bases). CDR1 is SGDLS, CDR2 YYNGEE, per germline. Trimming took 1 base from V and 1 from J, leaving 8 bases between them. The length of the CDR3 is 14 residues.

This clone was detected a few times. The CDR3 is CASSRGTGQADEQYF. DNA for the CDR3: TGCGCCAGCAGCCGGGGAACGGGACAGGCGGACGAGCAGTACTTC. The chain uses TRBV4-1 and TRBJ2-7, with 8 bases fitting TRBD1. The ends lost 4 bases at V and 5 bases at J; junction bases unmatched: 10. CDR1 is MGHRA, CDR2 YSYEKL, per germline. This CDR3 spans 15 amino acids.

The chain is built from TRBV4-2 and TRBJ2-5; 12 bases are a match to TRBD2. V was clipped by 3 bases and J by 1 base; unmatched bases: 6. The germline gives CDR1 LGHNA, CDR2 YNFKEQ. This CDR3 is built from 17 residues. The CDR3 loop reads CASSQVTSGGAQETQYF. The CDR3 DNA follows: TGTGCCAGCAGCCAGGTGACTAGCGGGGGAGCCCAAGAGACCCAGTACTTC.

The chain is built from TRBV4-2 and TRBJ2-3, with TRBD2 matching over 10 bases. Germline CDR1 reads LGHNA; CDR2 reads YNFKEQ. CDR3 length equals 14 residues. J lost 6 bases, V lost 8 bases, and 8 bases had no gene match. The CDR3 spells CASSSGSGRDTQYF. The DNA of the CDR3 is TGTGCCAGCTCCTCCGGTAGCGGGAGGGATACGCAGTATTTT.

J is TRBJ2-3 and V is TRBV29-1, with TRBD2 as a possible D gene (6 bases). CDR1 and CDR2 (germline): SQVTM, ANQGSEA. The CDR3 is made up of 18 amino acids. The ends were cut back, 8 bases at V and 2 bases at J, with 29 bases in the middle. This CDR3 reads CSPPCCGVIRSYTDTQYF. CDR3 nucleotide sequence: TGCAGCCCGCCTTGTTGCGGGGTGATACGTTCTTACACAGATACGCAGTATTTT.

The gene calls are TRBV29-1 and TRBJ2-1, with D maybe TRBD1 (5 bases). This CDR3 is built from 11 residues. With 6 bases removed from V and 9 bases from J, the gap between germline ends came to 12 bases. The V gene's germline CDR1 is SQVTM and CDR2 ANQGSEA. CDR3 DNA: TGCAGCGTACCAGGGCGTGGTGAGCAGTTCTTC. The encoded protein is CSVPGRGEQFF.

V is TRBV11-1 and J is TRBJ1-6; no clear D gene. Germline-derived CDR1 and CDR2 are SGHAT and FQDESV (reference sequence). With 4 bases removed from V and 0 bases from J, the gap between germline ends came to 10 bases. This CDR3 contains 16 residues. The CDR3: CASSSTASSYNSPLHF. DNA for the CDR3: TGTGCCAGCAGCTCCACCGCGAGCTCCTATAATTCACCCCTCCACTTT.

The chain carries TRBV9 and TRBJ2-2; 11 bases match TRBD2. CDR1 is SGDLS and CDR2 is YYNGEE in the germline V gene. The length of the CDR3 is 16 residues. Trimming removed 0 bases from V and 5 bases from J; junction bases left unmatched: 3. The CDR3 DNA reads TGTGCCAGCAGCGTAGGTACTAGCGGGAGTACCGGGGAGCTGTTTTTT. Amino acid sequence: CASSVGTSGSTGELFF.